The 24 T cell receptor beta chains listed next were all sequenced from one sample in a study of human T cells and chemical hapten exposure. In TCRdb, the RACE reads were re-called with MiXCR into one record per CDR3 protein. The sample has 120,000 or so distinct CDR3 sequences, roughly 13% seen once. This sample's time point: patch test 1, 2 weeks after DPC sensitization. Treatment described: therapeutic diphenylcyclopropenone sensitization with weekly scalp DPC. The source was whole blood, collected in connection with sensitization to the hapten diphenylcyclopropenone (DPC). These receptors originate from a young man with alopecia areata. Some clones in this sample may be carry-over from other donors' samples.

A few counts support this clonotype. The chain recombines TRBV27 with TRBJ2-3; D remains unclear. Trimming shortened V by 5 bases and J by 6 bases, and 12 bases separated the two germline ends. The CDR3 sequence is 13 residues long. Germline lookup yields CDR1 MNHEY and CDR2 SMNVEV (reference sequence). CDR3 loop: CASSTNSLDTQYF. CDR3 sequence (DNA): TGTGCCAGCAGTACCAACTCCCTGGATACGCAGTATTTT.

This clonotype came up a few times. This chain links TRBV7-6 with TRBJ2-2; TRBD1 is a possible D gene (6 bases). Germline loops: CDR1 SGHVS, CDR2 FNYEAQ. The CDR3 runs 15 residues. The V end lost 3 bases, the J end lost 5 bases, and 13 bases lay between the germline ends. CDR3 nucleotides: TGTGCCAGCAGCTTTCAGGGGATTGTTACCGGGGAGCTGTTTTTT. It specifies CASSFQGIVTGELFF.

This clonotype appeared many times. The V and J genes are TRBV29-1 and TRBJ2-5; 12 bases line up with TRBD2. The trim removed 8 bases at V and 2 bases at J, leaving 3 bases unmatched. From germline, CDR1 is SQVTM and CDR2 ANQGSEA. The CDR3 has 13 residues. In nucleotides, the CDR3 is TGCAGCACTAGCGGGGGGCCTCAAGAGACCCAGTACTTC. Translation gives CSTSGGPQETQYF.

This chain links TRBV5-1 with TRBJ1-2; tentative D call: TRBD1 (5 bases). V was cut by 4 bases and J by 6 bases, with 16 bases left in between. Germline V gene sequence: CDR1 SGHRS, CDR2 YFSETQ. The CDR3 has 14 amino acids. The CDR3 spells CASSLGTALDGYTF. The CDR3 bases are TGCGCCAGCAGCCTGGGGACGGCCCTCGATGGCTACACCTTC.

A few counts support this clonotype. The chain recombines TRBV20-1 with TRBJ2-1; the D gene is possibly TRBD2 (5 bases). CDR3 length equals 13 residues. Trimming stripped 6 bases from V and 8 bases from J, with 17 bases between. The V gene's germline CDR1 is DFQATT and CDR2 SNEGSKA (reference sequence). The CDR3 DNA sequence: TGCAGTGCCCCGAGGGCGAGCTCCTATGAGCAGTTCTTC. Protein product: CSAPRASSYEQFF.

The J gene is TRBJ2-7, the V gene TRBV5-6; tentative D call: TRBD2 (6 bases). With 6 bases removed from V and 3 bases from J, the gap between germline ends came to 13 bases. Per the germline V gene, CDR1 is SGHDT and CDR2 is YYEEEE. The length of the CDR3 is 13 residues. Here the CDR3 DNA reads TGTGCCAGCACCCGGGGACTCAGCTACGAGCAGTACGTC. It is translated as CASTRGLSYEQYV.

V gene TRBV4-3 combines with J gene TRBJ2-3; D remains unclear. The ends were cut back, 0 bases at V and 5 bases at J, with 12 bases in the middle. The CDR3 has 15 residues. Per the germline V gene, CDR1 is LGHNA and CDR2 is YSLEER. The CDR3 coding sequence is TGCGCCAGCAGCCAAGAGTTCTCTTGGGGAGATACGCAGTATTTT. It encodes CASSQEFSWGDTQYF.

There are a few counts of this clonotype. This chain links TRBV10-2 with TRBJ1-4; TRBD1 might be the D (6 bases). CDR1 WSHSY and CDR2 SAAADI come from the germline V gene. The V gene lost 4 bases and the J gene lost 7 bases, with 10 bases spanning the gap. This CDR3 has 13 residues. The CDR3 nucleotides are TGCGCCAGCAGTGCCGACAGGTCTGAAAAACTGTTTTTT. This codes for CASSADRSEKLFF.

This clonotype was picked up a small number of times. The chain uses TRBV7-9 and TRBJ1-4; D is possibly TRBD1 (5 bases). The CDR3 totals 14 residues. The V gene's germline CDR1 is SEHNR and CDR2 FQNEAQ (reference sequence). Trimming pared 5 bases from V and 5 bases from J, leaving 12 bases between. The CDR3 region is CASSRDRGNEKLFF. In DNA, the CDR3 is TGTGCCAGCAGCCGGGACCGAGGAAATGAAAAACTGTTTTTT.

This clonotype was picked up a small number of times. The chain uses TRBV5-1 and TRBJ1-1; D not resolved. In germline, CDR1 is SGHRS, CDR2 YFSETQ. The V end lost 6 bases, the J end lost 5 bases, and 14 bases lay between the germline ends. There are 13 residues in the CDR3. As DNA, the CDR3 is TGCGCCAGCAAAAATGGGGAATGGACTGAAGCTTTCTTT. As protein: CASKNGEWTEAFF.

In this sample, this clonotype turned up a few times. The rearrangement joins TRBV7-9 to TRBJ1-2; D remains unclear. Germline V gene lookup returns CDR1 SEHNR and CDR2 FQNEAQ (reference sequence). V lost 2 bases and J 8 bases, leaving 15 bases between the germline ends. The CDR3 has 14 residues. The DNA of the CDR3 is TGTGCCAGCAGCTTACCCGACGTTTTAAGGGGCTACACCTTC. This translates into CASSLPDVLRGYTF.

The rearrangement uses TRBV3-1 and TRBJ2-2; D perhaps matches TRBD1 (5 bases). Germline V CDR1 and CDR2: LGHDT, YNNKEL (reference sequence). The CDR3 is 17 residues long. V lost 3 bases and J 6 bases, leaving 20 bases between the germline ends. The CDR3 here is CASSQENQGFQPGELFF. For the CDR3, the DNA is TGTGCCAGCAGCCAGGAAAATCAGGGATTTCAGCCCGGGGAGCTGTTTTTT. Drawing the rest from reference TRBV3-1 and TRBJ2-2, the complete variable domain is DTAVSQTPKYLVTQMGNDKSIKCEQNLGHDTMYWYKQDSKKFLKIMFSYNNKELIINETVPNRFSPKSPDKAHLNLHINSLELGDSAVYFCASSQENQGFQPGELFFGEGSRLTVL.

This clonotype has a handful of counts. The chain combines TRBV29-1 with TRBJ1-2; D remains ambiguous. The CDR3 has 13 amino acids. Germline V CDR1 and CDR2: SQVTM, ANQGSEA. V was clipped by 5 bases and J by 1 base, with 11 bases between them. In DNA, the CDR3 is TGCAGCGTTACGGCAGCTCGTAACTATGGCTACACCTTC. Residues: CSVTAARNYGYTF.

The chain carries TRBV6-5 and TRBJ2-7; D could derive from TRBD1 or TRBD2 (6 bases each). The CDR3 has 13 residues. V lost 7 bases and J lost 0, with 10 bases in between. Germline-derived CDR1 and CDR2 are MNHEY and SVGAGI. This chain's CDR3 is CASKGGFSYEQYF. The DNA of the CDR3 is TGTGCCAGCAAAGGGGGGTTCTCCTACGAGCAGTACTTC.

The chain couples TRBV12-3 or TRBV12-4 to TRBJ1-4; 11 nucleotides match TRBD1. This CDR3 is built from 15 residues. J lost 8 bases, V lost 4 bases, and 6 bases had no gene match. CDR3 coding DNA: TGTGCCAGCAGTTATACGGGACAGGGGGAAGAAAAACTGTTTTTT. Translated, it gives CASSYTGQGEEKLFF.

The DNA of the CDR3 is TGTGCCATCGGGGGACAGGGGGGAGATCAGCCCCAGCATTTT. This sequence encodes CAIGGQGGDQPQHF. This chain joins TRBV10-3 and TRBJ1-5; 11 nucleotides agree with TRBD1. The germline V gene has CDR1 ENHRY and CDR2 SYGVKD. After removal of 8 bases from V and 5 bases from J, the junction contained 5 bases not matched to a gene. CDR3 length: 14 residues.

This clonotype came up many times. Here the CDR3 DNA reads TGTGCCAGCAGTGACGACGGACTAGCGGGGGGCCCGTACGAGCAGTACGTC. Its protein product is CASSDDGLAGGPYEQYV. The rearrangement joins TRBV2 to TRBJ2-7; 14 nucleotides agree with TRBD2. This CDR3 is built from 17 residues. The V segment lost 3 bases and the J segment 4 bases; nucleotides outside the gene matches: 8. CDR1 is SNHLY and CDR2 is FYNNEI in the germline V gene.

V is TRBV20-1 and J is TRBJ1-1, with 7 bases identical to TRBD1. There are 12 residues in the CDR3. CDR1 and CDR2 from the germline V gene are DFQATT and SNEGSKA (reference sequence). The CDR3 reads CRGTALNTEAFF. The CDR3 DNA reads TGCAGGGGGACAGCCCTGAACACTGAAGCTTTCTTT.

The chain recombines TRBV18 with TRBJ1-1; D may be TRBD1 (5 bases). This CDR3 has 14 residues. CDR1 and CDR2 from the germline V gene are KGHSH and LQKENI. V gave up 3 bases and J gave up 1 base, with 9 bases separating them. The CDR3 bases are TGTGCCAGCTCACCCGAGGGGAGGAACACTGAAGCTTTCTTT. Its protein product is CASSPEGRNTEAFF.

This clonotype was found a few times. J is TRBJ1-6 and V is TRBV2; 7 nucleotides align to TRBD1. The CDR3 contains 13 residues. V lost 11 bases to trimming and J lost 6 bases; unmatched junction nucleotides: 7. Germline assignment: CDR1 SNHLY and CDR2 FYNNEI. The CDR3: CASSTGINSPLHF. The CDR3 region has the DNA TGTGCCTCCTCGACAGGGATTAATTCACCCCTCCACTTT.

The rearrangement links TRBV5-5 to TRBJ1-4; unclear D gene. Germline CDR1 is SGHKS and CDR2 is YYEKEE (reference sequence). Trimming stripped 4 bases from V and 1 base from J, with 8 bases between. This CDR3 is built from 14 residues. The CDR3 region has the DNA TGTGCCAGCAGCCAAGGGTTAACTAATGAAAAACTGTTTTTT. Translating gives CASSQGLTNEKLFF.

CDR3 bases: TGTGCCATCAGTGAGTCGAAGGGGAAGGCTGAAGCTTTCTTT. Protein sequence: CAISESKGKAEAFF. The rearrangement joins TRBV10-3 to TRBJ1-1, with D perhaps TRBD1 (5 bases). Looked up from germline, CDR1 is ENHRY and CDR2 is SYGVKD. The CDR3 runs to 14 residues. V lost 0 bases and J 6 bases, leaving 11 bases between the germline ends.

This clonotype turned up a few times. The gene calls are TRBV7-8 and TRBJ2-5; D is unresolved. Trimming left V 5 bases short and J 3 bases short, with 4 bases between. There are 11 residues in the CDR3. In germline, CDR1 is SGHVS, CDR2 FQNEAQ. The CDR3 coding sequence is TGTGCCAGCAGCCACAAAGAGACCCAGTACTTC. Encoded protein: CASSHKETQYF.

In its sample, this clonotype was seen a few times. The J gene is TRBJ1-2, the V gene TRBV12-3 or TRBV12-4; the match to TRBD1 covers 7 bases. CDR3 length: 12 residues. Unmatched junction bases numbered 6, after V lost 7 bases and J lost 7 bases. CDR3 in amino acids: CASTPDRLGYTF. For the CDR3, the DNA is TGTGCCAGCACCCCGGACAGGCTTGGCTACACCTTC.